Listed below are T cell receptor beta chains from one sample, sequenced in a study of control samples from healthy donors and cancer patients. Method: immunoSEQ multiplex PCR; TCRdb's copy keeps in-frame clones and lacks some. Of 65,000 to 100,000 clones listed, 90% to 95% were seen once; the top ten hold 15% to 20%. The sequencing input was blood. All receptors come from a man aged 45-60 years in good health. Each CDR3 is given with its conserved first and last residue. Fields, in order: clone size, J gene, D gene, V gene, CDR3 protein, CDR3 DNA. The D gene is left open where the match is weak. The size field is filled for only some rows; it gives once, few, many or a size class.

. | TRBJ2-3 | . | TRBV3-1/TRBV3-2 | CASSPGTTDTQYF | TGTGCCAGCAGCCCCGGCACCACAGATACGCAGTATTTT
. | TRBJ2-1 | . | TRBV24-1 | CATSDPGNPLFF | TGTGCCACCAGTGACCCCGGGAATCCTCTGTTCTTC
. | TRBJ1-1 | TRBD1 | TRBV11-2 | CASSLGGTGVNTEAFF | TGTGCCAGCAGCTTAGGTGGTACAGGGGTTAACACTGAAGCTTTCTTT
. | TRBJ2-3 | TRBD2 | TRBV5-1 | CASSVERGTDTQYF | TGCGCCAGCAGCGTGGAGCGGGGTACAGATACGCAGTATTTT
. | TRBJ1-4 | . | TRBV11-2 | CASSSGKEKLFF | TGTGCCAGCAGCTCGGGCAAGGAAAAACTGTTTTTT
. | TRBJ2-7 | . | TRBV10-3 | CAISVRQESYEQYF | TGTGCCATCAGTGTAAGACAGGAGTCCTACGAGCAGTACTTC
. | TRBJ1-2 | . | TRBV27 | CASSLAPIYGYTF | TGTGCCAGCAGTTTAGCACCGATCTATGGCTACACCTTC
. | TRBJ1-2 | TRBD1 | TRBV12-3/TRBV12-4 | CASSYPGQLYTF | TGTGCCAGCAGTTACCCGGGACAGCTTTACACCTTC
. | TRBJ2-7 | . | TRBV7-2 | CASSLDSTGSSYEQYF | TGTGCCAGCAGCTTAGATTCAACAGGGAGCTCCTACGAGCAGTACTTC
. | TRBJ2-1 | TRBD1 | TRBV6-6 | CASSPPGQGTEQFF | TGTGCCAGCAGTCCCCCGGGACAGGGAACTGAGCAGTTCTTC
. | TRBJ1-1 | TRBD1 | TRBV5-1 | CASSLATGAGEAFF | TGCGCCAGCAGCTTGGCCACAGGGGCAGGAGAAGCTTTCTTT
. | TRBJ2-5 | TRBD1 | TRBV7-9 | CASQTGGETQYF | TGTGCCAGCCAAACAGGGGGAGAGACCCAGTACTTC
once | TRBJ1-5 | . | TRBV6-6 | CASSILGQPQHF | TGTGCCAGCAGTATCCTAGGGCAGCCCCAGCATTTT
once | TRBJ1-1 | . | TRBV4-3 | CASRGGPGRMNTEAFF | TGCGCCAGCAGGGGGGGACCGGGACGGATGAACACTGAAGCTTTCTTT
. | TRBJ1-1 | TRBD1 | TRBV27 | CASSSDPGQSTEAFF | TGTGCCAGCAGTTCAGACCCGGGACAGTCAACAGAAGCTTTCTTT
. | TRBJ1-5 | TRBD1 | TRBV30 | CAWRGTANSNQPQHF | TGTGCCTGGAGGGGGACAGCTAATAGCAATCAGCCCCAGCATTTT
. | TRBJ2-2 | . | TRBV3-1/TRBV3-2 | CASSQDFGGELFF | TGTGCCAGCAGCCAAGATTTCGGCGGGGAGCTGTTTTTT
. | TRBJ1-4 | TRBD1 | TRBV27 | CASSPRQGGEKLFF | TGTGCCAGCAGTCCCCGACAGGGCGGTGAAAAACTGTTTTTT
. | TRBJ1-1 | TRBD1 | TRBV4-3 | CASSQGVTGGTEAFF | TGCGCCAGCAGCCAAGGAGTCACAGGGGGCACTGAAGCTTTCTTT
. | TRBJ1-2 | TRBD1 | TRBV19 | CASTPPPGQDDYYGYTF | TGTGCCAGTACCCCCCCACCGGGACAGGACGATTACTATGGCTACACCTTC